The 14 T cell receptor beta chains below come from one sample, sequenced in a study of OX40 agonist ivuxolimab in advanced cancers. Here immunoSEQ multiplex PCR was the method, and the copy in TCRdb shows in-frame clones only, minus some. The sample holds some 45,000 clones; roughly 86% are singletons and the top ten take under 40%. The specimen was CD4+ or CD8+ T cells sorted from blood, collected in a trial of the OX40 agonist ivuxolimab. The receptors shown here come from an adult with an advanced solid tumor such as melanoma, head and neck, liver or kidney cancer.

The chain combines TRBV5-6 with TRBJ1-5, with D perhaps matching TRBD1 (5 bases). The V and J ends lost 2 bases and 0 bases respectively, with 9 bases between them. The germline gives CDR1 SGHDT, CDR2 YYEEEE. The CDR3 is 15 amino acids. CDR3 sequence (DNA): TGTGCCAGCAGCTTCGGGGGTTATAGCAATCAGCCCCAGCATTTT. This sequence encodes CASSFGGYSNQPQHF.

This clone was seen a handful of times. The rearrangement links TRBV14 to TRBJ2-7, with D possibly matching TRBD2 (6 bases). V was pared by 5 bases and J by 4 bases, with 18 bases between. The germline CDR1 and CDR2 sequences are SGHDN and FVKESK. The CDR3 is made up of 15 amino acids. CDR3 bases: TGTGCCAGCAGCGAAGGGACTCCCTCGTGGTACGAGCAGTACTTC. Its protein is CASSEGTPSWYEQYF.

The rearrangement uses TRBV10-3 and TRBJ2-4; TRBD2 matches 8 bases. The germline V gene encodes CDR1 ENHRY and CDR2 SYGVKD. With 0 bases clipped from V and 7 bases from J, the junction kept 2 bases outside the gene matches. The CDR3 runs 14 residues. The CDR3 DNA sequence: TGTGCCATCAGTGAGTCCGGGGGGGAGAACATTCAGTACTTC. The encoded protein is CAISESGGENIQYF.

The chain is built from TRBV2 and TRBJ1-2; no clear D gene. Germline V lookup: CDR1 SNHLY, CDR2 FYNNEI. The CDR3 contains 13 residues. Deletions cut 4 bases from V and 7 bases from J, with 13 bases between. The CDR3 DNA sequence: TGTGCCAGCAGTGTAGGGATTGCGGGTGGCTACACCTTC. It codes for CASSVGIAGGYTF.

The table lists this clone with a count of one. The same CDR3 is also encoded by other DNA sequences in this sample. The chain combines TRBV6-5 with TRBJ2-3; D tentatively fits TRBD1 or TRBD2 (5 bases each). V gave up 2 bases and J gave up 1 base, with 7 bases separating them. The CDR3 totals 14 residues. Germline values: CDR1 MNHEY, CDR2 SVGAGI. The CDR3 loop is CASSYRGGTDTQYF. The CDR3 DNA reads TGTGCCAGCAGTTACAGGGGAGGCACAGATACGCAGTATTTT.

V is TRBV21-1 and J is TRBJ2-7; TRBD2 is taken as the D call from the table, unchecked against the DNA. TRBV21-1 is a recognized pseudogene. There are 12 residues in the CDR3. The CDR3 here is CATLAGGYEQYF. DNA for the CDR3: TGTGCCACCCTAGCGGGAGGATACGAGCAGTACTTC.

This sequence joins TRBV6-5 and TRBJ1-5, with 7 positions matching TRBD1. With 6 bases clipped from V and 4 bases from J, the junction kept 6 bases outside the gene matches. The CDR3 runs 14 residues. Germline lookup yields CDR1 MNHEY and CDR2 SVGAGI. CDR3 residues: CASRKGAGNQPQHF. CDR3 coding DNA: TGTGCCAGCAGAAAGGGGGCTGGAAATCAGCCCCAGCATTTT.

CDR3 loop: CASSRTPSQQFF. CDR3 coding DNA: TGTGCCAGCAGCCGGACACCGAGTCAGCAGTTCTTC. The chain has TRBV28 and TRBJ2-1; TRBD1 is a possible D gene (5 bases). Germline loops: CDR1 MDHEN, CDR2 SYDVKM. CDR3 length: 12 residues. The V end lost 6 bases, the J end lost 11 bases, and 14 bases lay between the germline ends.

This chain uses TRBV6-5 with TRBJ1-1; 9 bases match TRBD1. V shed 0 bases, J shed 4 bases, and the junction held 3 bases outside the gene matches. The CDR3 has 15 amino acids. In germline, CDR1 is MNHEY, CDR2 SVGAGI. Written as DNA, the CDR3 is TGTGCCAGCAGTTACTCTGCGACAGGGGGCACTGAAGCTTTCTTT. This gives the protein CASSYSATGGTEAFF.

The chain has TRBV11-2 and TRBJ2-1; the match to TRBD2 covers 12 bases. Germline CDR1 reads SGHAT; CDR2 reads FQNNGV. Trimming took 5 bases from V and 6 from J; bases not matched to a gene: 11. This CDR3 is built from 17 residues. The CDR3 sequence: CASSPRLAGENGNEQFF. CDR3 sequence (DNA): TGTGCCAGCAGCCCGAGACTAGCGGGAGAAAATGGCAATGAGCAGTTCTTC.

The chain joins TRBV19 to TRBJ2-4; tentatively, D is TRBD1 (6 bases). The CDR3 is made up of 16 amino acids. Germline values: CDR1 LNHDA, CDR2 SQIVND (reference sequence). V was clipped by 5 bases and J by 0 bases, with 14 bases between them. In DNA form, the CDR3 reads TGTGCCAGTAGTTCTCCTAACAGGGCAGCCAAAAACATTCAGTACTTC. Amino acids: CASSSPNRAAKNIQYF.

The J gene is TRBJ1-5, the V gene TRBV19; 11 bases line up with TRBD1. The V segment lost 7 bases and the J segment 7 bases; nucleotides outside the gene matches: 9. The CDR3 length is 15 residues. In germline, CDR1 is LNHDA, CDR2 SQIVND (reference sequence). This CDR3 reads CASIEGQGAWQPQHF. The CDR3 DNA reads as TGTGCCAGTATTGAAGGACAGGGGGCTTGGCAGCCCCAGCATTTT.

This clone was recorded once. CDR3 bases: TGTGCAGCAGCAAAGAGGTACCAGGCAGTCACTGAAGCTTTCTTT. As protein: CAAAKRYQAVTEAFF. The chain is built from TRBV21-1 and TRBJ1-1. TRBV21-1 constitutes a pseudogene. The CDR3 has 15 amino acids.

The chain has TRBV10-2 and TRBJ1-1, with D uncertain. The length of the CDR3 is 13 residues. Germline values: CDR1 WSHSY, CDR2 SAAADI. V lost 2 bases and J lost 1, with 5 bases in between. The CDR3 DNA follows: TGCGCCAGCAGTGAGGTTAAGAACACTGAAGCTTTCTTT. Translated, it gives CASSEVKNTEAFF.